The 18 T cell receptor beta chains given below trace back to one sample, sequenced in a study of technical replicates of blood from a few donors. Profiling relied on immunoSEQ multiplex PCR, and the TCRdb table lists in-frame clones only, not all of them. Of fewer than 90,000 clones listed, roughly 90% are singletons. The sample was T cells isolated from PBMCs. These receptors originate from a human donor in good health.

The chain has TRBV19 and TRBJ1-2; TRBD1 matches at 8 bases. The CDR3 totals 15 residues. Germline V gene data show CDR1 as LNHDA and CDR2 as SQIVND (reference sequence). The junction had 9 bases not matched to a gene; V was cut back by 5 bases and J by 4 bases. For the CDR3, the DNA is TGTGCCAGTAGTCTTGGAAGACAGGGGAGCTATGGCTACACCTTC. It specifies CASSLGRQGSYGYTF.

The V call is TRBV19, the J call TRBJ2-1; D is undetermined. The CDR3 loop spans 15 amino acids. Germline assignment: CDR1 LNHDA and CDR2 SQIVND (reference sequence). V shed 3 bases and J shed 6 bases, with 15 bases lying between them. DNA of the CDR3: TGTGCCAGTAGTATGGGTCTGGAGCGCATCAATGAGCAGTTCTTC. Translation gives CASSMGLERINEQFF.

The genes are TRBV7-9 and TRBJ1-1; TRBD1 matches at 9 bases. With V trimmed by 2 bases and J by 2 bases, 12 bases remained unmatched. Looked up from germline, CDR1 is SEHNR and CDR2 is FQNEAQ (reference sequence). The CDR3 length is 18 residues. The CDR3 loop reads CASSLPWLGQGANTEAFF. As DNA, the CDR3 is TGTGCCAGCAGCTTACCCTGGTTGGGACAGGGTGCTAACACTGAAGCTTTCTTT. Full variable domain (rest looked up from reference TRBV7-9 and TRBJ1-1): DTGVSQNPRHKITKRGQNVTFRCDPISEHNRLYWYRQTLGQGPEFLTYFQNEAQLEKSRLLSDRFSAERPKGSFSTLEIQRTEQGDSAMYLCASSLPWLGQGANTEAFFGQGTRLTVV.

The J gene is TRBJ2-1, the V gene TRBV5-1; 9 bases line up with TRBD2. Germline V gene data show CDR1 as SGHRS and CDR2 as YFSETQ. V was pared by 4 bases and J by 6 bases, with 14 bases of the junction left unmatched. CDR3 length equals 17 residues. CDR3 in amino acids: CASSIGTTSGYSNEQFF. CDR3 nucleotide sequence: TGCGCCAGCAGCATAGGAACAACTAGCGGGTATTCCAATGAGCAGTTCTTC.

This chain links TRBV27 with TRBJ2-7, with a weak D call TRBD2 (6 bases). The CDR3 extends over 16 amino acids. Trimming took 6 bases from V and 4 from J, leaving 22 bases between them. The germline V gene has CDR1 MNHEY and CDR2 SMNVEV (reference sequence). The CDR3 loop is CASSAAPGAGGYEQYF. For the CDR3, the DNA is TGTGCCAGCAGCGCCGCTCCCGGGGCAGGAGGGTACGAGCAGTACTTC.

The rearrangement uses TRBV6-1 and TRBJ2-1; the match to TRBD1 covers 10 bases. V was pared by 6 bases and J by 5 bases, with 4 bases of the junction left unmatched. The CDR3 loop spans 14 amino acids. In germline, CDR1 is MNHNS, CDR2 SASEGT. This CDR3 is CASRMGTGDNEQFF. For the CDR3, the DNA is TGTGCCAGCAGGATGGGGACAGGGGACAATGAGCAGTTCTTC.

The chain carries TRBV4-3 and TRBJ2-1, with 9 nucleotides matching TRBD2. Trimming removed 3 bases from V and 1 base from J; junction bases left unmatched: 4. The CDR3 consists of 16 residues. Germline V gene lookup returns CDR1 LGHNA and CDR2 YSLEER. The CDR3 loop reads CASSQSLAGSYNEQFF. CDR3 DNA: TGCGCCAGCAGCCAGTCACTAGCGGGTTCCTACAATGAGCAGTTCTTC.

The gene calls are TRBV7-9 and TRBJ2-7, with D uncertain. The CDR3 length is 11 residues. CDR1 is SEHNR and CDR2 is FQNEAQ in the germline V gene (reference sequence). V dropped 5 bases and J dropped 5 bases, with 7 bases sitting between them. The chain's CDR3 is CASSQSHEQYF. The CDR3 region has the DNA TGTGCCAGCAGCCAGTCCCACGAGCAGTACTTC.

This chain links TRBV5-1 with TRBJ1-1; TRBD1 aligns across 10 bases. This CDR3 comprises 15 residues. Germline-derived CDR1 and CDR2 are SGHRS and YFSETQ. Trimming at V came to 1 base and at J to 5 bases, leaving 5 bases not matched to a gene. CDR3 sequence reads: CASSLRGQGMTEAFF. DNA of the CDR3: TGCGCCAGCAGCTTGCGGGGACAGGGGATGACTGAAGCTTTCTTT.

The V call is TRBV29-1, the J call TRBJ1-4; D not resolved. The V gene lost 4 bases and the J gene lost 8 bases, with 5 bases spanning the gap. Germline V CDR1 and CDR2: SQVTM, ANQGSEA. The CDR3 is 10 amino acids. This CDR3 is CSVVGEKLFF. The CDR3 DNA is TGCAGCGTTGTGGGCGAAAAACTGTTTTTT. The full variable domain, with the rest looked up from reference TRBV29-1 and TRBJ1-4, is SAVISQKPSRDICQRGTSLTIQCQVDSQVTMMFWYRQQPGQSLTLIATANQGSEATYESGFVIDKFPISRPNLTFSTLTVSNMSPEDSSIYLCSVVGEKLFFGSGTQLSVL.

The CDR3 DNA reads TGCGCCAGCAGCTTGGAGCTATCCAATGAAAAACTGTTTTTT. This encodes CASSLELSNEKLFF. The J gene is TRBJ1-4, the V gene TRBV5-1; D gene unclear. The CDR3 sequence is 14 residues long. Trimming removed 0 bases at V and 5 bases at J, with 8 bases between. Germline CDR1 reads SGHRS; CDR2 reads YFSETQ.

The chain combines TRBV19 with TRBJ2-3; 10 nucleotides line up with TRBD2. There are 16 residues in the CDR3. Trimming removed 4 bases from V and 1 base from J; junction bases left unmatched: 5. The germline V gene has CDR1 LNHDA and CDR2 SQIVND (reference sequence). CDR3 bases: TGTGCCAGTAGTAGTGCCGGGACTAGCGGCACAGATACGCAGTATTTT. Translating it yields CASSSAGTSGTDTQYF.

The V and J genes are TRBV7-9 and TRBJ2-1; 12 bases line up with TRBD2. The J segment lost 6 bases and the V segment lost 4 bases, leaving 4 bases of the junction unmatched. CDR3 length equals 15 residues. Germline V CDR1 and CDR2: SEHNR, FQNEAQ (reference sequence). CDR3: CASSSLAGGPNEQFF. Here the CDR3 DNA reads TGTGCCAGCAGCTCACTAGCGGGAGGACCCAATGAGCAGTTCTTC. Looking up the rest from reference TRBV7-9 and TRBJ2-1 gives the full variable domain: DTGVSQNPRHKITKRGQNVTFRCDPISEHNRLYWYRQTLGQGPEFLTYFQNEAQLEKSRLLSDRFSAERPKGSFSTLEIQRTEQGDSAMYLCASSSLAGGPNEQFFGPGTRLTVL.

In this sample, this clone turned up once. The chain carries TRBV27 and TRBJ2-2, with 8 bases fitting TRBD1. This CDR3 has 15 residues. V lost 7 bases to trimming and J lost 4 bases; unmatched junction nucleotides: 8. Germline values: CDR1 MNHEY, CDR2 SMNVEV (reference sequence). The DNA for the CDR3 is TGTGCCAGCAACATCGGACAGGGTATCACCGGGGAGCTGTTTTTT. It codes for CASNIGQGITGELFF.

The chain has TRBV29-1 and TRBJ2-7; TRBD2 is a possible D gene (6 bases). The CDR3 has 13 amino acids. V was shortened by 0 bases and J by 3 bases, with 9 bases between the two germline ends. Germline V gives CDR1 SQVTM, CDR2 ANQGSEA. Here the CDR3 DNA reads TGCAGCGTTGAAGAGGGACTCGACTACGAGCAGTACTTC. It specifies CSVEEGLDYEQYF.

The CDR3 DNA reads as TGTGCCAGCAACCCCGCAGGCTCCTACAATGAGCAGTTCTTC. Encoded protein: CASNPAGSYNEQFF. This chain uses TRBV7-2 with TRBJ2-1, with D hard to call. The CDR3 covers 14 residues. Trimming left V 7 bases short and J 0 bases short, with 10 bases between. Germline V gives CDR1 SGHTA, CDR2 FQGNSA.

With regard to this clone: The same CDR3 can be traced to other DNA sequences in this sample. The CDR3 sequence: CASSLTGNTEAFF. DNA for the CDR3: TGTGCCAGCAGTCTAACAGGGAACACTGAAGCTTTCTTT. The rearrangement uses TRBV6-5 and TRBJ1-1, with a weak D call TRBD1 (5 bases). CDR1 and CDR2 (germline): MNHEY, SVGAGI. CDR3 length equals 13 residues. Trimming shortened V by 5 bases and J by 1 base, and 8 bases separated the two germline ends.

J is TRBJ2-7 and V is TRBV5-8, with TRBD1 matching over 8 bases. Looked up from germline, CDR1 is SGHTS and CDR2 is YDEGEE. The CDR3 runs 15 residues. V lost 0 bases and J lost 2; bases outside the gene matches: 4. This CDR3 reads CASSLVRTGTYEQYF. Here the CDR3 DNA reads TGTGCCAGCAGCTTGGTACGGACAGGGACCTACGAGCAGTACTTC.